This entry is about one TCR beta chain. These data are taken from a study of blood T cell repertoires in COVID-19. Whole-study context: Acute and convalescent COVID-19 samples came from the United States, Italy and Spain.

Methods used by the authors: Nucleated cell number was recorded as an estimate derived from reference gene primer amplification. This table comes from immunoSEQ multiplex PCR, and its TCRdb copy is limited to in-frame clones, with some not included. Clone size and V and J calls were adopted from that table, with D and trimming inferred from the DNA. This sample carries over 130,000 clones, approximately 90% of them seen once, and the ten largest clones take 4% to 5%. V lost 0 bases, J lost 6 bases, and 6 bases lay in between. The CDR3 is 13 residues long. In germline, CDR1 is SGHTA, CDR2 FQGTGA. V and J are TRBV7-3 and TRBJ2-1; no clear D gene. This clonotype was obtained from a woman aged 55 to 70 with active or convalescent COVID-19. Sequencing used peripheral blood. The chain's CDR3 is CASSLTELNEQFF. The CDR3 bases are TGTGCCAGCAGCTTAACTGAACTCAATGAGCAGTTCTTC.